The clone carrying this TCR beta chain showed up many times. PCR was performed a second time for about 7 to 11 cycles using a sample-barcoded 5' primer and a J-beta primer mix. In TCRdb, the 5' RACE reads were re-called with MiXCR into one record per CDR3 protein. The repertoire holds 650,000 to 900,000 distinct CDR3 sequences, with around two thirds as singletons. This record comes from a study of blood T cells in healthy people across ages. Healthy Caucasians from Russia aged about 6 to 100 served as donors. At least 6 million PBMCs were isolated per sample. Germline loops: CDR1 LGHNA, CDR2 YSLEER. The CDR3 extends over 14 amino acids. Trimming cost V 1 base and J 2 bases, with 9 bases left between them.

This sequence originates from a man aged 30 to 45 in good health. Material: blood. V gene TRBV4-3 combines with J gene TRBJ2-7; D is perhaps TRBD1 (7 bases). The CDR3 protein is CASSQGRGAYEQYF. The CDR3 DNA sequence: TGCGCCAGCAGCCAAGGCAGGGGGGCCTACGAGCAGTACTTC.